Shown below are 20 T cell receptor beta chains from a single sample sequenced in a study of long-term antiretroviral therapy in people with HIV. At the survey level, the v3.0 immunoSEQ assay was run. TCRdb keeps only in-frame clones here, not all; method: immunoSEQ multiplex PCR. The table shows about 20,000 clones, with 90% occurring only once. The starting material was unsorted PBMCs, obtained 4.2 to 4.5 years before starting antiretroviral therapy. The receptors here all came from a woman aged 25 to 39 with HIV.

The chain has TRBV9 and TRBJ1-5; 7 bases match TRBD1. Germline values: CDR1 SGDLS, CDR2 YYNGEE. The CDR3 has 15 residues. V shed 4 bases and J 2 bases; nucleotides not matched to a gene: 6. The CDR3 bases are TGTGCCAGCAGCCCGACAGGGTCGGGCAATCAGCCCCAGCATTTT. Its protein product is CASSPTGSGNQPQHF.

The J gene is TRBJ2-7, the V gene TRBV5-1, with 9 nucleotides matching TRBD1. V shed 4 bases and J 2 bases; nucleotides not matched to a gene: 10. CDR1 is SGHRS and CDR2 is YFSETQ in the germline V gene. This CDR3 spans 16 amino acids. Here the CDR3 DNA reads TGCGCCAGCAGCCCGGTAGGACAGGGGCCAACCTACGAGCAGTACTTC. As protein: CASSPVGQGPTYEQYF.

This clone has just one count. This rearrangement joins TRBV30 to TRBJ1-3; possibly TRBD1 for D (6 bases). The germline CDR1 and CDR2 sequences are GTSNPN and SVGIG (reference sequence). The CDR3 extends over 15 amino acids. Trimming shortened V by 3 bases and J by 2 bases, and 14 bases separated the two germline ends. The CDR3 loop is CAWRGGSGAGNTIYF. The CDR3 region has the DNA TGTGCCTGGAGGGGCGGGTCAGGGGCTGGAAACACCATATATTTT.

The rearrangement links TRBV19 to TRBJ1-5; a weak D match, TRBD1 (6 bases). CDR3 size: 18 residues. Germline-derived CDR1 and CDR2 are LNHDA and SQIVND (reference sequence). The V and J ends lost 3 bases and 1 base respectively, with 19 bases between them. CDR3 nucleotide sequence: TGTGCCAGTAGTATTCAGCCGATTTTACAGGGCAGCAATCAGCCCCAGCATTTT. It is translated as CASSIQPILQGSNQPQHF.

The chain recombines TRBV2 with TRBJ2-3; TRBD2 matches 8 bases. V shed 4 bases and J 2 bases; nucleotides not matched to a gene: 8. Germline V gene lookup returns CDR1 SNHLY and CDR2 FYNNEI. There are 16 residues in the CDR3. The CDR3 is CASSVPPGGLTDTQYF. CDR3 in DNA: TGTGCCAGCAGTGTTCCCCCGGGGGGGCTCACAGATACGCAGTATTTT.

CDR3 sequence: CASSNTNTEAFF. CDR3 DNA: TGTGCCAGCTCAAATACCAACACTGAAGCTTTCTTT. The chain recombines TRBV18 with TRBJ1-1, with D unclear. This CDR3 is 12 amino acids long. The germline V gene has CDR1 KGHSH and CDR2 LQKENI. V lost 5 bases and J lost 2, with 6 bases in between. The full variable domain, its missing parts supplied by reference TRBV18 and TRBJ1-1, is NAGVMQNPRHLVRRRGQEARLRCSPMKGHSHVYWYRQLPEEGLKFMVYLQKENIIDESGMPKERFSAEFPKEGPSILRIQQVVRGDSAAYFCASSNTNTEAFFGQGTRLTVV.

The chain uses TRBV7-9 and TRBJ1-2, with D possibly TRBD1 on 6 matching bases. This CDR3 is built from 14 residues. CDR1 is SEHNR, CDR2 FQNEAQ, per germline (reference sequence). V lost 5 bases and J lost 0, with 10 bases in between. The CDR3 region is CASSPGTPNYGYTF. The CDR3 DNA reads TGTGCCAGCAGCCCCGGGACACCTAACTATGGCTACACCTTC. The full variable domain, completed using reference TRBV7-9 and TRBJ1-2, is DTGVSQNPRHKITKRGQNVTFRCDPISEHNRLYWYRQTLGQGPEFLTYFQNEAQLEKSRLLSDRFSAERPKGSFSTLEIQRTEQGDSAMYLCASSPGTPNYGYTFGSGTRLTVV.

The V call is TRBV15, the J call TRBJ1-3, with a tentative D call TRBD1 (5 bases). Per germline, CDR1 LNHNV and CDR2 YYDKDF (reference sequence). CDR3 size: 16 residues. Trimming cost V 3 bases and J 0 bases, with 12 bases left between them. CDR3 coding DNA: TGTGCCACCAGCAGGGTTAAGGGGATCTCTGGAAACACCATATATTTT. Its translation is CATSRVKGISGNTIYF.

This clone was observed a single time. The chain recombines TRBV21-1 with TRBJ1-5. TRBV21-1 is termed a pseudogene. This CDR3 spans 15 amino acids. The DNA for the CDR3 is TGTGCCAGCAGCAGATTGTGGATTAGCAATCAGCCCCAGCATTTT. It yields the protein CASSRLWISNQPQHF.

This sequence joins TRBV14 and TRBJ2-7, with 9 nucleotides matching TRBD1. Germline V gives CDR1 SGHDN, CDR2 FVKESK. Unmatched junction bases numbered 7, after V lost 3 bases and J lost 1 base. The length of the CDR3 is 16 residues. Written as DNA, the CDR3 is TGTGCCAGCAGCCACCCTAAGACAGGGGGGTCCTACGAGCAGTACTTC. Translation: CASSHPKTGGSYEQYF.

The J gene is TRBJ2-1, the V gene TRBV11-1, with 7 bases fitting TRBD1. The junction had 11 bases not matched to a gene; V was cut back by 4 bases and J by 5 bases. The CDR3 runs 16 residues. CDR1 SGHAT and CDR2 FQDESV come from the germline V gene (reference sequence). The CDR3: CASSSKGKTGNNEQFF. DNA of the CDR3: TGTGCCAGCAGCTCCAAGGGGAAGACAGGGAACAATGAGCAGTTCTTC.

The chain couples TRBV10-1 to TRBJ2-1; weak D call: TRBD2 (5 bases). CDR1 WNHNN and CDR2 SYGVQD come from the germline V gene (reference sequence). The CDR3 runs 15 residues. Deletions cut 3 bases from V and 1 base from J, with 10 bases between. The CDR3 reads CASSESGKSYNEQFF. CDR3 bases: TGCGCCAGCAGTGAATCGGGAAAATCCTACAATGAGCAGTTCTTC.

The V gene is TRBV18, the J gene TRBJ2-7; D may be TRBD1 or TRBD2 (5 bases each). This CDR3 has 14 residues. Deletions cut 0 bases from V and 4 bases from J, with 10 bases between. Germline lookup yields CDR1 KGHSH and CDR2 LQKENI. The CDR3 reads CASSPPRGQYEQYF. For the CDR3, the DNA is TGTGCCAGCTCACCACCCCGGGGCCAGTACGAGCAGTACTTC.

The chain uses TRBV18 and TRBJ1-2, with 11 bases lining up with TRBD1. The germline V gene has CDR1 KGHSH and CDR2 LQKENI. The CDR3 sequence is 14 residues long. Germline trimming cut 6 bases from V and 8 bases from J; bases unmatched to any gene: 8. CDR3 in amino acids: CASSPGQGADGYTF. For the CDR3, the DNA is TGTGCCAGCTCGCCTGGACAGGGGGCGGACGGCTACACCTTC.

The table lists this clone with a count of one. The chain carries TRBV9 and TRBJ2-5; a weak D match, TRBD1 (5 bases). The CDR3 runs to 15 residues. CDR1 SGDLS and CDR2 YYNGEE come from the germline V gene. The V end was cut by 1 base, the J end by 4 bases, with 14 bases between. The CDR3 here is CASSVWEGVAETQYF. As DNA, the CDR3 is TGTGCCAGCAGCGTATGGGAAGGGGTCGCAGAGACCCAGTACTTC.

This chain links TRBV9 with TRBJ2-7, with a weak D call TRBD2 (5 bases). Trimming left V 7 bases short and J 2 bases short, with 16 bases between. Looked up from germline, CDR1 is SGDLS and CDR2 is YYNGEE. CDR3 size: 14 residues. CDR3 in amino acids: CASGSGLEPYEQYF. In nucleotides, the CDR3 is TGTGCCAGCGGATCAGGACTGGAACCCTACGAGCAGTACTTC.

The V and J genes are TRBV6-6 and TRBJ2-7; TRBD2 matches 7 bases. This CDR3 is built from 13 residues. Germline CDR1 reads MNHNY; CDR2 reads SVGAGI (reference sequence). The V segment lost 7 bases and the J segment 1 base; nucleotides outside the gene matches: 4. The CDR3 DNA reads TGTGCCAGCAAGAGCGGGGCATCCTACGAGCAGTACTTC. Amino acids: CASKSGASYEQYF.

V usage is TRBV19 and J usage is TRBJ2-1; 15 bases are a match to TRBD2. CDR1 and CDR2 from the germline V gene are LNHDA and SQIVND (reference sequence). The CDR3 is 18 residues long. V was pared by 4 bases and J by 0 bases, with 4 bases of the junction left unmatched. In DNA, the CDR3 is TGTGCCAGTAGTACTGGACTAGCGGGGGGGTCCTCCTACAATGAGCAGTTCTTC. Residues: CASSTGLAGGSSYNEQFF.

The V and J genes are TRBV9 and TRBJ2-5, with TRBD2 identical over 12 bases. V gave up 0 bases and J gave up 4 bases; unmatched junction bases: 4. The CDR3 totals 16 residues. Germline V lookup: CDR1 SGDLS, CDR2 YYNGEE. The DNA of the CDR3 is TGTGCCAGCAGCGTAGGAGCTAGCGGGGGGGCAGAGACCCAGTACTTC. As protein: CASSVGASGGAETQYF.

In DNA, the CDR3 is TGTGCCAGCAGCCCGGACAGTTTTAATTCACCCCTCCACTTT. The encoded protein is CASSPDSFNSPLHF. V and J are TRBV7-9 and TRBJ1-6, with D possibly matching TRBD1 (6 bases). This CDR3 comprises 14 residues. Trimming removed 5 bases from V and 6 bases from J, with 11 bases in between. The germline gives CDR1 SEHNR, CDR2 FQNEAQ (reference sequence).